These 26 T cell receptor beta chains were sequenced from one sample in a study of T cells in Graves' hyperthyroidism and ophthalmopathy. Regions amplified from RNA transcripts were the TCR beta CDR3 regions. The HTBI primer set drove a first-round RT-PCR of the TCR CDR3. In TCRdb, the multiplex PCR reads were re-called with MiXCR into one record per CDR3 protein. The sample records 600,000 to 850,000 distinct CDR3 sequences, under 20% being singletons. Sequenced input: blood. The receptor source for this set is a woman aged 50 to 65 with Graves' hyperthyroidism that later progressed to Graves' ophthalmopathy.

V is TRBV29-1 and J is TRBJ1-2, with 12 bases that match TRBD1. CDR3 length: 15 residues. The germline gives CDR1 SQVTM, CDR2 ANQGSEA. J gave up 5 bases and V 4 bases, and 8 bases lay outside the gene matches. CDR3 nucleotides: TGCAGCGTTGTGGGGGACAGGGGGCACCGGTATGGCTACACCTTC. The encoded protein is CSVVGDRGHRYGYTF.

This clonotype was recorded at least ten times. V and J are TRBV9 and TRBJ2-7; D perhaps matches TRBD1 (6 bases). Per the germline V gene, CDR1 is SGDLS and CDR2 is YYNGEE. V lost 0 bases, J lost 4 bases, and 14 bases lay in between. The CDR3 totals 15 residues. For the CDR3, the DNA is TGTGCCAGCAGCGTAGGAAATAGCAGGGGATACGAGCAGTACTTC. Amino acid sequence: CASSVGNSRGYEQYF.

This sequence joins TRBV9 and TRBJ2-1; D is unclear. From germline, CDR1 is SGDLS and CDR2 YYNGEE. With 0 bases removed from V and 6 bases from J, the gap between germline ends came to 10 bases. The CDR3 covers 14 residues. CDR3 DNA sequence: TGTGCCAGCAGCGTAGACCCTGGGGTCAATGAGCAGTTCTTC. Protein product: CASSVDPGVNEQFF.

The chain recombines TRBV4-1 with TRBJ1-2; TRBD1 agrees at 7 bases. CDR3 length: 15 residues. Germline values: CDR1 MGHRA, CDR2 YSYEKL. Losses at the gene ends were 5 bases for V and 0 bases for J; bases not matched to a gene: 6. The CDR3 reads CASSSRQGPNYGYTF. The CDR3 nucleotides are TGCGCCAGCAGCAGCAGACAGGGTCCTAACTATGGCTACACCTTC.

In this sample, this clonotype turned up a few times. This chain connects TRBV2 to TRBJ1-3, with a possible D match to TRBD1 (5 bases). CDR3 length equals 14 residues. V dropped 8 bases and J dropped 4 bases, with 15 bases sitting between them. CDR1 and CDR2 (germline): SNHLY, FYNNEI. The CDR3 sequence is CASGLSGSGNTIYF. CDR3 in DNA: TGTGCCAGCGGCCTATCAGGGAGCGGAAACACCATATATTTT.

The V and J genes are TRBV7-9 and TRBJ1-2; 10 nucleotides align to TRBD1. Germline V gives CDR1 SEHNR, CDR2 FQNEAQ (reference sequence). The CDR3 has 14 residues. The J segment lost 4 bases and the V segment lost 6 bases, leaving 5 bases of the junction unmatched. The CDR3 loop reads CASRGQGLVYGYTF. CDR3 nucleotides: TGTGCCAGCAGGGGACAGGGGTTGGTCTATGGCTACACCTTC.

This clonotype showed up many times. The V and J genes are TRBV6-1 and TRBJ2-4; D is unclear. V lost 2 bases and J 0 bases, leaving 11 bases between the germline ends. Germline assignment: CDR1 MNHNS and CDR2 SASEGT. This CDR3 is 16 amino acids long. CDR3 in DNA: TGTGCCAGCAGTGAATTCGTCGAGTTAGCCAAAAACATTCAGTACTTC. It specifies CASSEFVELAKNIQYF.

This clonotype was seen a few times. The chain links TRBV10-3 to TRBJ1-2; 7 bases fit TRBD1. Germline CDR1 and CDR2: ENHRY and SYGVKD. This CDR3 has 13 residues. J was trimmed by 2 bases and V by 6 bases; bases with no gene match: 3. Written as DNA, the CDR3 is TGTGCCATCAGCTTGGGACAGAACTATGGCTACACCTTC. Translated: CAISLGQNYGYTF.

This clonotype was detected many times. The chain combines TRBV3-1 with TRBJ1-1, with D maybe TRBD1 (5 bases). The CDR3 has 13 amino acids. Trimming left V 3 bases short and J 2 bases short, with 7 bases between. Germline CDR1 LGHDT, CDR2 YNNKEL (reference sequence). The CDR3 region has the DNA TGTGCCAGCAGCCAGACAGTCAACACTGAAGCTTTCTTT. Its protein is CASSQTVNTEAFF.

The table lists this clonotype with many counts. V usage is TRBV5-1 and J usage is TRBJ1-1; D is possibly TRBD1 (6 bases). CDR3 length equals 15 residues. V dropped 5 bases and J dropped 0 bases, with 14 bases sitting between them. The germline V gene has CDR1 SGHRS and CDR2 YFSETQ. This CDR3 reads CASRSGASLNTEAFF. As DNA, the CDR3 is TGCGCCAGCAGGTCAGGGGCGAGTTTGAACACTGAAGCTTTCTTT.

This clonotype was observed a handful of times. The CDR3 sequence: CSAISFRAEYGYTF. Here the CDR3 DNA reads TGCAGTGCTATCTCCTTCCGGGCGGAGTATGGCTACACCTTC. This chain links TRBV20-1 with TRBJ1-2; unclear D gene. The CDR3 runs 14 residues. Trimming cost V 4 bases and J 5 bases, with 17 bases left between them. Germline values: CDR1 DFQATT, CDR2 SNEGSKA (reference sequence).

This CDR3 is CASSSGLVGTEAFF. In DNA, the CDR3 is TGTGCCAGCAGTTCTGGACTGGTAGGCACTGAAGCTTTCTTT. The V gene is TRBV6-5, the J gene TRBJ1-1; D gene ambiguous. The V and J ends lost 4 bases and 4 bases respectively, with 13 bases between them. This CDR3 has 14 residues. Germline V lookup: CDR1 MNHEY, CDR2 SVGAGI.

This clonotype was seen just once. The chain combines TRBV19 with TRBJ1-1; maybe TRBD1 (6 bases). The CDR3 spans 13 residues. Trimming took off 7 bases at V and 5 bases at J, with 14 bases between the two ends. Germline V CDR1 and CDR2: LNHDA, SQIVND (reference sequence). The CDR3 coding sequence is TGTGCCAGTAACCTCAGGGGAGGAACTGAAGCTTTCTTT. Residues: CASNLRGGTEAFF.

This clonotype has a count of ten or more. The chain carries TRBV5-1 and TRBJ2-2, with TRBD1 matching over 8 bases. The CDR3 is 16 residues long. Germline CDR1 and CDR2: SGHRS and YFSETQ. V shed 4 bases and J 3 bases; nucleotides not matched to a gene: 8. The CDR3 DNA sequence: TGCGCCAGCAGCAAGGGACAGGAATCCTACACCGGGGAGCTGTTTTTT. Amino acids: CASSKGQESYTGELFF. Combining the CDR3 with reference TRBV5-1 and TRBJ2-2 gives the whole variable domain KAGVTQTPRYLIKTRGQQVTLSCSPISGHRSVSWYQQTPGQGLQFLFEYFSETQRNKGNFPGRFSGRQFSNSRSEMNVSTLELGDSALYLCASSKGQESYTGELFFGEGSRLTVL.

The chain recombines TRBV27 with TRBJ1-2; 9 bases align to TRBD1. Germline V gives CDR1 MNHEY, CDR2 SMNVEV (reference sequence). The ends lost 4 bases at V and 8 bases at J; junction bases unmatched: 11. The CDR3 is 15 residues long. Written as DNA, the CDR3 is TGTGCCAGCAGTTCCAAAGGACAGGGGATCGGAGGCTACACCTTC. Residues: CASSSKGQGIGGYTF.

The rearrangement joins TRBV5-1 to TRBJ1-4, with 12 bases that match TRBD1. Germline trimming cut 4 bases from V and 6 bases from J; bases unmatched to any gene: 1. This CDR3 has 14 amino acids. Germline CDR1 and CDR2: SGHRS and YFSETQ. CDR3 amino acids: CASSGTGGYEKLFF. CDR3 coding DNA: TGCGCCAGCAGCGGGACAGGGGGCTATGAAAAACTGTTTTTT.

This clonotype was seen repeatedly, ten times or more. The rearrangement uses TRBV7-2 and TRBJ1-1, with D unclear. Trimming cost V 2 bases and J 1 base, with 8 bases left between them. From germline, CDR1 is SGHTA and CDR2 FQGNSA. This CDR3 has 14 residues. This chain's CDR3 is CASSLIPGNTEAFF. The CDR3, as DNA: TGTGCCAGCAGCTTAATTCCAGGGAACACTGAAGCTTTCTTT.

The CDR3 bases are TGTGCCAGCAGTTACATGCTTTGGACTACCCCTAGCACAGATACGCAGTATTTT. Residues: CASSYMLWTTPSTDTQYF. The chain couples TRBV6-2 or TRBV6-3 to TRBJ2-3, with a tentative D call TRBD2 (6 bases). The CDR3 sequence is 18 residues long. Deletions cut 2 bases from V and 0 bases from J, with 18 bases between. Germline lookup yields CDR1 MNHEY and CDR2 SVGEGT.

This clonotype was recorded at least ten times. The chain couples TRBV12-3 or TRBV12-4 to TRBJ2-7; the D gene is possibly TRBD2 (5 bases). The CDR3 is 12 amino acids. Trimming removed 8 bases from V and 6 bases from J, with 14 bases in between. The CDR3, as DNA: TGTGCCAGCGGTCTAGCCCCCCTCGAGCAGTACTTC. This translates into CASGLAPLEQYF.

This clonotype was counted a few times. A read error may be the cause here, since a much bigger clone is one base away. This chain links TRBV12-3 or TRBV12-4 with TRBJ2-7, with D unresolved. This CDR3 is 14 amino acids long. V lost 8 bases and J 2 bases, leaving 16 bases between the germline ends. CDR3 DNA: TGTGCCAGCGGACCCTCGGACGGTACCTACGAGCAGTACTTC. Its translation is CASGPSDGTYEQYF.

This clonotype was seen only a few times. The chain joins TRBV29-1 to TRBJ1-5, with D possibly TRBD1 on 6 matching bases. CDR3 length equals 15 residues. The germline CDR1 and CDR2 sequences are SQVTM and ANQGSEA. V was cut by 1 base and J by 6 bases, with 16 bases left in between. CDR3 residues: CSVEVGPRGTQPQHF. The CDR3 nucleotides are TGCAGCGTTGAAGTCGGGCCGAGGGGGACTCAGCCCCAGCATTTT.

In its sample, this clonotype was seen many times. The genes are TRBV12-3 or TRBV12-4 and TRBJ2-1, with 7 bases fitting TRBD1. There are 14 residues in the CDR3. V dropped 6 bases and J dropped 7; count of bases not matched to a gene: 9. DNA for the CDR3: TGTGCCAGCAGCCCTCGACAGGGCCGGAATGAGCAGTTCTTC. This sequence encodes CASSPRQGRNEQFF.

This clonotype was observed many times. The chain carries TRBV12-3 or TRBV12-4 and TRBJ1-2, with D unresolved. The CDR3 runs to 13 residues. V lost 6 bases and J lost 6, with 14 bases in between. The CDR3: CASSDVGGDGYTF. CDR3 DNA: TGTGCCAGCAGCGATGTTGGAGGCGATGGCTACACCTTC.

The chain recombines TRBV5-1 with TRBJ1-1; D may be TRBD1 (5 bases). From germline, CDR1 is SGHRS and CDR2 YFSETQ. The CDR3 sequence is 14 residues long. V lost 4 bases and J lost 2, with 12 bases in between. This chain's CDR3 is CASSEWDFNTEAFF. The CDR3 DNA sequence: TGCGCCAGCAGCGAGTGGGACTTCAACACTGAAGCTTTCTTT. The whole variable domain, filled in from reference TRBV5-1 and TRBJ1-1, reads KAGVTQTPRYLIKTRGQQVTLSCSPISGHRSVSWYQQTPGQGLQFLFEYFSETQRNKGNFPGRFSGRQFSNSRSEMNVSTLELGDSALYLCASSEWDFNTEAFFGQGTRLTVV.

This clonotype has ten or more counts. V gene TRBV6-2 or TRBV6-3 combines with J gene TRBJ1-1; no reliable D call. The CDR3 is 13 amino acids. The germline V and J ends were trimmed by 3 bases and 5 bases, with 10 bases remaining between them. Germline-derived CDR1 and CDR2 are MNHEY and SVGEGT. The CDR3: CASSYFLGTEAFF. CDR3 nucleotide sequence: TGTGCCAGCAGTTATTTTTTGGGGACTGAAGCTTTCTTT.

The chain combines TRBV11-1 with TRBJ2-1; D remains ambiguous. The CDR3 is 14 amino acids. Looked up from germline, CDR1 is SGHAT and CDR2 is FQDESV (reference sequence). V was pared by 4 bases and J by 9 bases, with 16 bases between. CDR3 protein: CASSSGPLRGEQFF. DNA of the CDR3: TGTGCCAGCAGCTCCGGACCCCTCAGAGGTGAGCAGTTCTTC.